The sequence of this T cell receptor beta chain was determined in a study of long-term antiretroviral therapy in people with HIV. CDR3 length: 15 amino acids. The ends lost 4 bases at V and 7 bases at J; junction bases unmatched: 12. Germline CDR1 and CDR2: KGHSH and LQKENI. For this clone: Its antigen remains unidentified.

Run at survey level, the immunoSEQ assay was version v3.0. The method was immunoSEQ multiplex PCR; TCRdb's version includes in-frame clones alone and lacks a portion of them. The data contain fewer than 20,000 clones, around 74% of them singletons. Findings and limits, study-wide: CDR3 lengths in HIV samples spanned a narrower range than controls.

The sequence was obtained from a man between 25 and 39 years old with HIV. The sample in question was unsorted PBMCs, obtained at the start of antiretroviral therapy. The chain has TRBV18 and TRBJ2-7; TRBD2 agrees at 8 bases. CDR3 amino acids: CASSRSAGEVREQYF. The CDR3 region has the DNA TGTGCCAGCTCACGTTCAGCGGGAGAGGTTCGAGAGCAGTACTTC.